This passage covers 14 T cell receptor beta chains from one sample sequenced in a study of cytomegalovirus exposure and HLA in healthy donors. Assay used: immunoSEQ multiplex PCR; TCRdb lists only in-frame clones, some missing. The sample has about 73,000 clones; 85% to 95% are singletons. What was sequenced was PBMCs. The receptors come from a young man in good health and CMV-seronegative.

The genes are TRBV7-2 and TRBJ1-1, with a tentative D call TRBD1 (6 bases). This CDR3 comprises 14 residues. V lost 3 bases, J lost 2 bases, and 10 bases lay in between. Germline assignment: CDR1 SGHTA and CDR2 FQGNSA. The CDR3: CASSFDRHNTEAFF. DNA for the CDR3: TGTGCCAGCAGCTTTGACAGGCATAACACTGAAGCTTTCTTT.

The CDR3 here is CASRRTGGANTGELFF. The CDR3 DNA is TGTGCCAGCAGGAGGACAGGGGGCGCGAACACCGGGGAGCTGTTTTTT. This rearrangement joins TRBV2 to TRBJ2-2, with 11 bases matching TRBD1. The CDR3 covers 16 residues. J was trimmed by 0 bases and V by 6 bases; bases with no gene match: 3. The germline gives CDR1 SNHLY, CDR2 FYNNEI. Variable domain in full (rest from reference TRBV2 and TRBJ2-2): EPEVTQTPSHQVTQMGQEVILRCVPISNHLYFYWYRQILGQKVEFLVSFYNNEISEKSEIFDDQFSVERPDGSNFTLKIRSTKLEDSAMYFCASRRTGGANTGELFFGEGSRLTVL.

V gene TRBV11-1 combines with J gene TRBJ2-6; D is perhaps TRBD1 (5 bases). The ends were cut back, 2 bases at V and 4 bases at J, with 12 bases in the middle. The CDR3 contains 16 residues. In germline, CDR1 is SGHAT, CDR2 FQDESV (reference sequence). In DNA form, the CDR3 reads TGTGCCAGCAGCTTACCAGGGTTATTGGGGGCCAACGTCCTGACTTTC. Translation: CASSLPGLLGANVLTF.

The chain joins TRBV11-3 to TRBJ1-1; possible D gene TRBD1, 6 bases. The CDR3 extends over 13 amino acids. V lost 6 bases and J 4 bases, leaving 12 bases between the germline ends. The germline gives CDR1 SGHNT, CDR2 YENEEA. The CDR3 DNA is TGTGCCAGCAGTCGAACAGGGAGCACTGAAGCTTTCTTT. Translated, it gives CASSRTGSTEAFF. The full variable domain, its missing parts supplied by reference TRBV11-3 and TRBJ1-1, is EAGVVQSPRYKIIEKKQPVAFWCNPISGHNTLYWYLQNLGQGPELLIRYENEEAVDDSQLPKDRFSAERLKGVDSTLKIQPAELGDSAVYLCASSRTGSTEAFFGQGTRLTVV.

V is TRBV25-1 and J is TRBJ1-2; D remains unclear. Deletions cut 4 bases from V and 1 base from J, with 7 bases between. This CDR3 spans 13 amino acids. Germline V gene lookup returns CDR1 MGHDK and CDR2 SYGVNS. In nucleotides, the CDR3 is TGTGCCAGCAGTGGAGGAGGTAACTATGGCTACACCTTC. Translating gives CASSGGGNYGYTF.

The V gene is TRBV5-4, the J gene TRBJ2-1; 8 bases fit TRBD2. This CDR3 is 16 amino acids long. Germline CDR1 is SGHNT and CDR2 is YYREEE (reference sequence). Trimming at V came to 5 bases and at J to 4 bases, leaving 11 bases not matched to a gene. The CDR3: CASRTQGGGPYNEQFF. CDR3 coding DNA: TGTGCCAGCAGAACACAGGGCGGGGGGCCATACAATGAGCAGTTCTTC. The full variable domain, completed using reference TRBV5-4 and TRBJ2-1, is ETGVTQSPTHLIKTRGQQVTLRCSSQSGHNTVSWYQQALGQGPQFIFQYYREEENGRGNFPPRFSGLQFPNYSSELNVNALELDDSALYLCASRTQGGGPYNEQFFGPGTRLTVL.

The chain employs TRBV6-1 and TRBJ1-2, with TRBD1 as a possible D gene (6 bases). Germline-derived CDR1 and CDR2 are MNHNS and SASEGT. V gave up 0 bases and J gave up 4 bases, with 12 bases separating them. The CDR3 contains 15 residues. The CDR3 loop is CASSEAKGVPYGYTF. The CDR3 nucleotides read TGTGCCAGCAGTGAAGCGAAGGGGGTGCCCTATGGCTACACCTTC.

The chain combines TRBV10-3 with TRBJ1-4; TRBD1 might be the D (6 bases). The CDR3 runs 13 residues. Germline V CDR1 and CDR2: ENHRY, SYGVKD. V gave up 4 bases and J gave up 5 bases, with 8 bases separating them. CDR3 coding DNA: TGTGCCATCAGTGGGGACACCAATGAAAAACTGTTTTTT. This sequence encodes CAISGDTNEKLFF.

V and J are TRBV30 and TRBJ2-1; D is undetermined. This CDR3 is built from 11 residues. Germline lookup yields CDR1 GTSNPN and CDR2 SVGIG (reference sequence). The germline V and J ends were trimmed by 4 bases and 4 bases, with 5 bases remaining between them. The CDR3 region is CAWNGYNEQFF. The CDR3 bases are TGTGCCTGGAACGGTTACAATGAGCAGTTCTTC.

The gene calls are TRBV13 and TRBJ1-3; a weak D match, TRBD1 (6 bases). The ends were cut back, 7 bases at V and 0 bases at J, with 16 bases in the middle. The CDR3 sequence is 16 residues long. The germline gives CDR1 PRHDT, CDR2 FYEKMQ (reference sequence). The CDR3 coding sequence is TGTGCCAGCACCTTCCTAGTGGGGGCCTCTGGAAACACCATATATTTT. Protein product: CASTFLVGASGNTIYF.

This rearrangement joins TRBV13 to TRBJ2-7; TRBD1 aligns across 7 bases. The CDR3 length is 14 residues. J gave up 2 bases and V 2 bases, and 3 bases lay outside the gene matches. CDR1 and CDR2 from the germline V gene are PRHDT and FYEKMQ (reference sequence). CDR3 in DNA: TGTGCCAGCAGCTTACGAGGGACAGCCTACGAGCAGTACTTC. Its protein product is CASSLRGTAYEQYF.

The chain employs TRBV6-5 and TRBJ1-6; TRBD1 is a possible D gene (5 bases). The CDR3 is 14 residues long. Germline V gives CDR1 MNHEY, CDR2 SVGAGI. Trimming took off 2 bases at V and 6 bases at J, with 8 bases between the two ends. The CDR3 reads CASSYGQGNSPLHF. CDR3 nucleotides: TGTGCCAGCAGTTACGGGCAGGGTAATTCACCCCTCCACTTT.

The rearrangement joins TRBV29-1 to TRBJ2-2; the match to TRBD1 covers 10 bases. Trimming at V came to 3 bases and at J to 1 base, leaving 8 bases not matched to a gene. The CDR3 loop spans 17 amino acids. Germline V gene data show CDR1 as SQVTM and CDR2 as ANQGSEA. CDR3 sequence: CSVEGQGTTVNTGELFF. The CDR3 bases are TGCAGCGTTGAGGGACAGGGGACGACCGTGAACACCGGGGAGCTGTTTTTT.

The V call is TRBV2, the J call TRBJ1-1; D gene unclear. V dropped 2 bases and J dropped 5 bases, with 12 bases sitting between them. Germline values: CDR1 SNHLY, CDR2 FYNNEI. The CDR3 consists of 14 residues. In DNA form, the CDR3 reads TGTGCCAGCAGTGAAATTGCCCGAGGGACTGAAGCTTTCTTT. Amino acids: CASSEIARGTEAFF.